This T cell receptor (beta chain) is drawn from a study of PD-1 blockade in mismatch repair-deficient tumors. Remarks on this clone: As yet, its antigen is unknown.

Germline lookup yields CDR1 SGHNT and CDR2 YYREEE (reference sequence). The CDR3 totals 19 residues. After removal of 5 bases from V and 2 bases from J, the junction contained 16 bases not matched to a gene. All patients were mismatch repair deficient, assessed by either PCR or immunohistochemistry. Profiled with immunoSEQ multiplex PCR; TCRdb holds only in-frame clones, not every one. Of 120,000 or so clones in the sample, about 88% were seen once. Study observations and caveats: Rapid post-treatment expansion, then contraction, generally preceding radiologic response, marked tumor-resident clones.

Material: peripheral blood, obtained 44 weeks after starting pembrolizumab. The TCR was taken from an adult with mismatch repair-deficient cancer. V and J are TRBV5-4 and TRBJ2-3, with TRBD2 identical over 11 bases. The CDR3 loop is CASSPLAGGGLRATDTQYF. CDR3 DNA sequence: TGTGCCAGCAGTCCCTTAGCGGGAGGGGGATTGAGGGCCACAGATACGCAGTATTTT.